A selection of T cell receptor beta chains follows, all from one sample in a study of CD8 T cells in ankylosing spondylitis. TCRdb itself ran the 5' RACE reads through MiXCR, one entry per CDR3 protein. Of 150,000 to 200,000 distinct CDR3 sequences listed, roughly 13% are singletons. The sequenced material came from blood, either unsorted or a sorted T cell fraction (not recorded which). The receptor set was obtained from a male donor with ankylosing spondylitis or in good health (not recorded which). Each CDR3 is given with its conserved first and last residue. D genes are given only for firm matches. Only some rows state a clone size, as once, few, many or a class for expanded clones.

J gene	D gene	V gene	clone size	CDR3 DNA	CDR3 protein
TRBJ1-2	-	TRBV6-1	few	TGTGCCAGCAGTGAAGCGCTGTACTATGGCTACACCTTC	CASSEALYYGYTF
TRBJ2-7	-	TRBV7-9	few	TGTGCCAGCAGCTTATTATCCCACGAGCAGTACTTC	CASSLLSHEQYF
TRBJ2-1	TRBD2	TRBV7-7	-	TGTGCCAGCAGCTTAGAGCCAGCAAGCGGGAGGGCCGATGAGCAGTTCTTC	CASSLEPASGRADEQFF
TRBJ2-3	TRBD2	TRBV10-2	-	TGCGCCAGCACCGCCTCGGGGGGGACAGATACGCAGTATTTT	CASTASGGTDTQYF
TRBJ2-1	TRBD2	TRBV5-1	-	TGCGCCAGCAACACCGGGGGGATTTCCTACAATGAGCAGTTCTTC	CASNTGGISYNEQFF
TRBJ2-2	TRBD1	TRBV7-6	few	TGTGCCAGCGGCTTGTATCGGAAAGCAGGGGGAAACACCGGGGAGCTGTTTTTT	CASGLYRKAGGNTGELFF
TRBJ2-7	TRBD1	TRBV27	many	TGTGCCAGCAGCTCCTCGACAGGGAGCTACGAGCAGTACTTC	CASSSSTGSYEQYF
TRBJ1-1	TRBD1	TRBV4-1	-	TGCGCCAGCAGCCAGACAGGGGGAGTGAACACTGAAGCTTTCTTT	CASSQTGGVNTEAFF
TRBJ2-7	-	TRBV4-1	-	TGCGCCAGCAGCCAAGCCGCCATAGTCGATTCGGCTGGGAGGGAGCAGTACTTC	CASSQAAIVDSAGREQYF
TRBJ2-3	TRBD2	TRBV6-1	-	TGTGCCAGCAGTGACCGAAGCGGGGGCCGCACAGATACGCAGTATTTT	CASSDRSGGRTDTQYF
TRBJ2-7	TRBD1	TRBV5-1	many	TGCGCCAGCAGCCTCCGGGACAGGGACTACGAGCAGTACTTC	CASSLRDRDYEQYF
TRBJ1-5	-	TRBV4-2	-	TGTGCCAGCAGCCACGCTGGCCAACCCCAGCATTTT	CASSHAGQPQHF
TRBJ2-1	-	TRBV10-3	many	TGTGCCATCAGTGAGGAAAGTCCCCAGAGCTCCTACAATGAGCAGTTCTTC	CAISEESPQSSYNEQFF
TRBJ2-7	-	TRBV6-1	-	TGTGCCAGCAGTGCCACGGACCGAGCCTACGAGCAGTACTTC	CASSATDRAYEQYF
TRBJ1-2	-	TRBV10-2	few	TGCGCCAGCAGTGAGCTGGGCCTCGAAAGGACCTTC	CASSELGLERTF
TRBJ2-3	-	TRBV18	-	TGTGCCAGCTCACCAGACGGCACAGATACGCAGTATTTT	CASSPDGTDTQYF
TRBJ2-2	-	TRBV9	few	TGTGCCGGATCCCCGGGACCTTACACCGGGGAGCTGTTTTTT	CAGSPGPYTGELFF
TRBJ2-5	-	TRBV5-1	-	TGCGCCAGCAGCTTGGGCTGGGGCCAAGAGACCCAGTACTTC	CASSLGWGQETQYF
TRBJ2-7	TRBD2	TRBV30	few	TGTGCCTGGAGTGTACCCCGGACTAGCTCCTACGAGCAGTACTTC	CAWSVPRTSSYEQYF
TRBJ1-6	TRBD1	TRBV5-1	-	TGCGCCAGCAGCTTACAGGGGCACAATTCACCCCTCCACTTT	CASSLQGHNSPLHF
TRBJ2-7	TRBD1	TRBV5-1	few	TGCGCCAGCAGCACGGGACAGGACTCCTACGAGCAGTACTTC	CASSTGQDSYEQYF
TRBJ2-7	TRBD2	TRBV3-1	-	TGTGCCAGCAGCCAAGATCTTGTGACTAGCGGCCTCTCCTACGAGCAGTACTTC	CASSQDLVTSGLSYEQYF
TRBJ2-3	TRBD1	TRBV9	few	TGTGCCAGCAGCGTAGAAGGGGGCATCACAGATACGCAGTATTTT	CASSVEGGITDTQYF
TRBJ2-1	-	TRBV2	-	TGTGCCACCTGGCTGATAGGGATCGACGCGGGGTTCTTC	CATWLIGIDAGFF
TRBJ2-1	-	TRBV5-4	-	TGTGCCATCTCTCCTCAGGGCAATGAGCAGTTCTTC	CAISPQGNEQFF
TRBJ2-7	-	TRBV6-1	few	TGTGCCAGCAGTCCCGGGGGCTTCGGGTTGTGGGAGCAGTACTTC	CASSPGGFGLWEQYF
TRBJ1-1	TRBD1	TRBV4-1	many	TGCGCCAGCAGCCAGGAAGGACAGGGGAACACTGAAGCTTTCTTT	CASSQEGQGNTEAFF
TRBJ2-5	-	TRBV9	few	TGTGCCAGCAGGGACACCGCCCAAGAGACCCAGTACTTC	CASRDTAQETQYF
TRBJ2-7	-	TRBV20-1	-	TGCAGTGCTAGAGAATCGGCTTACGAGCAGTACTTC	CSARESAYEQYF
TRBJ1-2	-	TRBV6-6	few	TGTGCCAGTCAGGGATACAACTATGGCTACACCTTC	CASQGYNYGYTF